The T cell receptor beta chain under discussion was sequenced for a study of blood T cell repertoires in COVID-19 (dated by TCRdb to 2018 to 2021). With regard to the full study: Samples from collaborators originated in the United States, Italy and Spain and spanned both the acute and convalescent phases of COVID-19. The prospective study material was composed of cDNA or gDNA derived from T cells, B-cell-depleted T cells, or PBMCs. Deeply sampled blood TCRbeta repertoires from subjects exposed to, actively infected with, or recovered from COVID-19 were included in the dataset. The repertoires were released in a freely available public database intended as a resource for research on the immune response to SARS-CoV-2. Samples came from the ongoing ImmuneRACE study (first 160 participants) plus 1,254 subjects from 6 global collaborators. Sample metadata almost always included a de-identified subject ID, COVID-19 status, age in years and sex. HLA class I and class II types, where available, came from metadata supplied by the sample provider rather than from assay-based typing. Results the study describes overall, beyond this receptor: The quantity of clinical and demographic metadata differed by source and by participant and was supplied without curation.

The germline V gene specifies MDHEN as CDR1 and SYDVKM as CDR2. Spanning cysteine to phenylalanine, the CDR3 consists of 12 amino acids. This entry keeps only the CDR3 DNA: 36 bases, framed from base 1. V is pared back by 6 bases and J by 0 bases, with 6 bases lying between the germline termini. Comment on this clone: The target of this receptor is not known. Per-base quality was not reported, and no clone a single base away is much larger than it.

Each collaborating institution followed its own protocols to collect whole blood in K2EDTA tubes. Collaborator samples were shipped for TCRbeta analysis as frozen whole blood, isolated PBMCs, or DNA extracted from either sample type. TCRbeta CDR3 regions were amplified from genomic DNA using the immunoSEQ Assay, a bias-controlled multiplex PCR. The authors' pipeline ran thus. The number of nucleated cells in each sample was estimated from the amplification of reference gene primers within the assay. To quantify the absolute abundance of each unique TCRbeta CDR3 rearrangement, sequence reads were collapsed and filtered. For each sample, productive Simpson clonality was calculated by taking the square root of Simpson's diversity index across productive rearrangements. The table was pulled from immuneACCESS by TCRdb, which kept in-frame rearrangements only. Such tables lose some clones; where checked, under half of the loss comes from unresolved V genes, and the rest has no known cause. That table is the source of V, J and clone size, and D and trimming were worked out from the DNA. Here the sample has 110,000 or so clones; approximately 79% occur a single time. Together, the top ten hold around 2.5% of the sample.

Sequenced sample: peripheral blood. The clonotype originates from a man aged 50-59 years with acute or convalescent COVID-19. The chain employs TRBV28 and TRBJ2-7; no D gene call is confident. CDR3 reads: CASSPGSYEQYF. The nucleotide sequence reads TGTGCCAGCAGCCCCGGCTCCTACGAGCAGTACTTC.